The rows below give T cell receptor beta chains drawn from one sample of a study of beta chain features in type 1 diabetes. The protocol was immunoSEQ multiplex PCR, while the TCRdb copy is restricted to in-frame clones and leaves out a portion. This table holds fewer than 550,000 clones, about an eighth found once. Sequenced material: naive CD4+ T cells from blood. These receptors originate from a woman aged 18 to 35 in good health. The CDR3 runs from the conserved cysteine through the conserved F or W. D genes are given only for firm matches. Only part of the rows carry a size: once, few, many, or a class if the clone is expanded.

J,V,D,size,CDR3,DNA
TRBJ2-3,TRBV5-1,.,.,CASSLGADTQYF,TGCGCCAGCAGCTTGGGCGCAGATACGCAGTATTTT
TRBJ2-1,TRBV29-1,TRBD2,few,CSADTGTSGRWGYNEQFF,TGCAGCGCCGACACCGGGACTAGCGGGAGGTGGGGCTACAATGAGCAGTTCTTC
TRBJ1-2,TRBV28,.,.,CASRKGGNYGYTF,TGTGCCAGCCGGAAGGGGGGTAACTATGGCTACACCTTC
TRBJ2-4,TRBV29-1,.,many,CSAGGPTVDIQYF,TGCAGCGCCGGAGGTCCGACGGTAGACATTCAGTACTTC
TRBJ2-6,TRBV6-5,.,.,CASTRMFSGANVLTF,TGTGCCAGCACCCGAATGTTCTCTGGGGCCAACGTCCTGACTTTC
TRBJ1-2,TRBV20-1,.,few,CSFSGNYGYTF,TGCAGTTTCAGTGGGAACTATGGCTACACCTTC
TRBJ2-5,TRBV2,TRBD2,.,CASSVLAGASWETQYF,TGTGCCAGCAGTGTACTAGCGGGTGCGTCCTGGGAGACCCAGTACTTC
TRBJ2-1,TRBV25-1,TRBD1,many,CASSGTGGYNEQFF,TGTGCCAGCAGTGGGACAGGGGGCTACAATGAGCAGTTCTTC
TRBJ2-7,TRBV7-2,TRBD2,.,CASSLVGTSGYEQYF,TGTGCCAGCAGCTTAGTTGGAACTAGCGGCTACGAGCAGTACTTC
TRBJ2-1,TRBV7-2,TRBD1,.,CASSLARHRGSGQFF,TGTGCCAGCAGCTTAGCCCGTCACAGGGGGTCCGGGCAGTTCTTC
TRBJ2-7,TRBV30,.,few,CAWSWTASGEQYF,TGTGCCTGGAGTTGGACGGCGTCGGGTGAGCAGTACTTC
TRBJ2-5,TRBV18,.,once,CASSPPAEQETQYF,TGTGCCAGCTCACCACCGGCAGAGCAAGAGACCCAGTACTTC
TRBJ1-1,TRBV7-9,.,.,CASSLEGRGEAFF,TGTGCCAGCAGCTTAGAGGGGAGGGGCGAAGCTTTCTTT
TRBJ2-1,TRBV7-9,TRBD1,few,CASRDRTGGSYNEQFF,TGTGCCAGCAGGGATCGGACAGGGGGCTCCTACAATGAGCAGTTCTTC
TRBJ2-1,TRBV14,.,.,CASSPEDNEQFF,TGTGCCAGCAGCCCCGAAGACAATGAGCAGTTCTTC
TRBJ1-5,TRBV7-9,TRBD1,few,CASSPGGTPQHF,TGTGCCAGCAGCCCAGGGGGCACGCCCCAGCATTTT
TRBJ2-2,TRBV28,.,few,CASSYLRAMPGELFF,TGTGCCAGCAGCTACCTCCGGGCCATGCCCGGGGAGCTGTTTTTT
TRBJ2-7,TRBV30,TRBD1,few,CAWSEGTGGAYEQYF,TGTGCCTGGAGTGAAGGGACAGGGGGAGCCTACGAGCAGTACTTC
TRBJ2-5,TRBV7-9,TRBD2,.,CASSLAKLLAVDQETQYF,TGTGCCAGCAGCTTAGCGAAATTACTAGCGGTGGACCAAGAGACCCAGTACTTC
TRBJ2-3,TRBV13,TRBD1,few,CASSLATGGVADTQYF,TGTGCCAGCAGCTTAGCCACAGGGGGAGTGGCAGATACGCAGTATTTT
TRBJ2-7,TRBV15,.,few,CATSRDRVSEQYF,TGTGCCACCAGCAGAGACAGGGTCAGCGAGCAGTACTTC
TRBJ1-4,TRBV18,TRBD1,.,CASSRDSSATNEKLFF,TGTGCCAGCTCGCGGGACAGTTCTGCAACTAATGAAAAACTGTTTTTT